The present TCR beta chain was sequenced within a study of Ad26.COV2.S vaccination and SARS-CoV-2 variants. Study as a whole: Intramuscular Ad26.COV2.S doses were given once or twice, 56 days apart.

Treatment defined: some 20 received Ad26.COV2.S at low or high dose, single or two shots; roughly five received placebo; per-sample allocation not given. Sampling took place 63 days after the first vaccine or placebo injection. An 18-55-year-old adult in Boston served as donor. Participants' vaccine, an Ad26 vector, delivered Wuhan-strain SARS-CoV-2 spike. Trimming took off 0 bases at V and 0 bases at J, with 33 bases between the two ends. The CDR3 consists of 24 residues. CDR1 is SGHTA, CDR2 FQGTGA, per germline. With regard to this clone: The antigen remains unidentified.

Measured with immunoSEQ multiplex PCR; TCRdb has only the in-frame clones, and not every one. The profile shows roughly 410,000 clones, 83% of them singletons. Broader study findings: In TCR breadth and depth analyses, total T cell responses may have been underestimated.

The sequence came from a person between 18 and 65 years old who received the Ad26.COV2.S COVID-19 vaccine or a placebo. The sequencing here drew on peripheral blood, taken in a trial of Ad26.COV2.S vaccine versus placebo. The V gene is TRBV7-3, the J gene TRBJ2-1, with D possibly TRBD1 on 6 matching bases. The CDR3 region has the DNA TGTGCCAGCAGCTTAACCCCGATGTCAGGGTTTAAGGGGGTCGACGGGCGCTCCTACAATGAGCAGTTCTTC. It yields the protein CASSLTPMSGFKGVDGRSYNEQFF.